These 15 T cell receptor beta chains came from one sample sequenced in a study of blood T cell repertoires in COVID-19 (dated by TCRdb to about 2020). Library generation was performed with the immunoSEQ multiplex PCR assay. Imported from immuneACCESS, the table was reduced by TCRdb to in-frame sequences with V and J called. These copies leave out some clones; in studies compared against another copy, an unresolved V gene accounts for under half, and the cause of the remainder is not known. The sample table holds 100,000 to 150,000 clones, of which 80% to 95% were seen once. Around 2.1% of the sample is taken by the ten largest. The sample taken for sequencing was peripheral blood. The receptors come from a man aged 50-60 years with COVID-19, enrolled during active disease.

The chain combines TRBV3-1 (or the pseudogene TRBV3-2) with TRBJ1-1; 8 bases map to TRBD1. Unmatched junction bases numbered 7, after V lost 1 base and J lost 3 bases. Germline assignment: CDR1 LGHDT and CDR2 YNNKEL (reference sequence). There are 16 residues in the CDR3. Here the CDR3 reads CASSQGPGQGYTEAFF. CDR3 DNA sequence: TGTGCCAGCAGCCAAGGCCCCGGACAGGGTTACACTGAAGCTTTCTTT.

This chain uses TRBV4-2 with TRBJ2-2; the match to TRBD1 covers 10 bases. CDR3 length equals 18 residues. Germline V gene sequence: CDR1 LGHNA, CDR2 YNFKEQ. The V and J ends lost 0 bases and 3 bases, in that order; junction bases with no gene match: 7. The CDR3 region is CASSQEGGGTGDTGELFF. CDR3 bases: TGTGCCAGCAGCCAAGAGGGCGGGGGGACAGGGGACACCGGGGAGCTGTTTTTT.

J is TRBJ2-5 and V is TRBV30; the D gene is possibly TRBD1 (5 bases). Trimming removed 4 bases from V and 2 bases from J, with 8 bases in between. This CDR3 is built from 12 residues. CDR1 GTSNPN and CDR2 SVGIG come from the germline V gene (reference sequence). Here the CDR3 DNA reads TGTGCCTGGAATTCAGGGCAAGAGACCCAGTACTTC. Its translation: CAWNSGQETQYF.

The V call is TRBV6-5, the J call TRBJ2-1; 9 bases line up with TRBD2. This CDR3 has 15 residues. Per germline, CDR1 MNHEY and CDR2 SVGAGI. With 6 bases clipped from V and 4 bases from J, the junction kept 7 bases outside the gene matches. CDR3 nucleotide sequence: TGTGCCAGCAGATATAGCGGGAGCGGTTACAATGAGCAGTTCTTC. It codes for CASRYSGSGYNEQFF.

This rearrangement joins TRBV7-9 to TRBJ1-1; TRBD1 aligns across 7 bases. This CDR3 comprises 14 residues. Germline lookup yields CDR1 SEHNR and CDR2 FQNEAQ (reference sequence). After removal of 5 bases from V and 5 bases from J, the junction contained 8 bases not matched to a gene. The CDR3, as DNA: TGTGCCAGCAGCGACAGGGACCAGCGGACTGAAGCTTTCTTT. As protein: CASSDRDQRTEAFF.

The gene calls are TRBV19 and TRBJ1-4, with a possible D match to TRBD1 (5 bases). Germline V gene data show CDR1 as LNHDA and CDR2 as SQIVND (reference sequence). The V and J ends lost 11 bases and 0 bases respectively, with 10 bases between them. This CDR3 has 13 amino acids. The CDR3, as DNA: TGTGCCGTAGGGGCTTCAACTAATGAAAAACTGTTTTTT. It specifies CAVGASTNEKLFF.

This chain's CDR3 is CASSARDSPYEQYV. CDR3 bases: TGTGCCAGCAGCGCCCGGGACAGTCCCTACGAGCAGTACGTC. The chain recombines TRBV3-1 (or the pseudogene TRBV3-2) with TRBJ2-7; 7 nucleotides agree with TRBD1. Losses at the gene ends were 5 bases for V and 2 bases for J; bases not matched to a gene: 6. The V gene's germline CDR1 is LGHDT and CDR2 YNNKEL (reference sequence). This CDR3 has 14 residues.

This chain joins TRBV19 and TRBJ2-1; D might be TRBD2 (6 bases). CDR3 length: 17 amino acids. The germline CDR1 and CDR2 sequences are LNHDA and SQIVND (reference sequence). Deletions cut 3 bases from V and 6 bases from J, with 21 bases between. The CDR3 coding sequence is TGTGCCAGTAGTATTCTTCGCTCTAGCGACGGGATCAATGAGCAGTTCTTC. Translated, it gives CASSILRSSDGINEQFF.

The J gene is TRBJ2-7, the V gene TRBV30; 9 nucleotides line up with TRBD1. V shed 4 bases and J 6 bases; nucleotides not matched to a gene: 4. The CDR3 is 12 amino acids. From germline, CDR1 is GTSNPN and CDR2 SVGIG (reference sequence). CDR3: CAWNRGRLEQYF. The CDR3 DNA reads TGTGCCTGGAACAGGGGGCGACTCGAGCAGTACTTC.

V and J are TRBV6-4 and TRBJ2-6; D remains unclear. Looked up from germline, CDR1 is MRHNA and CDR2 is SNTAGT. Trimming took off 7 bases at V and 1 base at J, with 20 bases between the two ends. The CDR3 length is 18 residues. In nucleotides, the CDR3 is TGTGCCAGCATCCGAATGCCCGAGAGTGTTTCTGGGGCCAACGTCCTGACTTTC. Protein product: CASIRMPESVSGANVLTF.

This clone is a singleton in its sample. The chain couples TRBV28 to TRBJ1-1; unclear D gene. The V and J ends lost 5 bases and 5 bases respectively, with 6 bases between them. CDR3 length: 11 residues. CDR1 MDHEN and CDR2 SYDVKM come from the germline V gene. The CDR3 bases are TGTGCCAGCAGTAGAGAAACTGAAGCTTTCTTT. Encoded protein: CASSRETEAFF.

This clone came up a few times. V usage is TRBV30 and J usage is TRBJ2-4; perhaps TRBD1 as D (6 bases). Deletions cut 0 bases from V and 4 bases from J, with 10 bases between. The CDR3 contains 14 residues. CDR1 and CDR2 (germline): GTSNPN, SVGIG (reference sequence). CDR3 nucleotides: TGTGCCTGGAGTGTCCGAGGGGGAAAAAACATTCAGTACTTC. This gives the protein CAWSVRGGKNIQYF. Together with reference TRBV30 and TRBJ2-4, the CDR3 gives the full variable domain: SQTIHQWPATLVQPVGSPLSLECTVEGTSNPNLYWYRQAAGRGLQLLFYSVGIGQISSEVPQNLSASRPQDRQFILSSKKLLLSDSGFYLCAWSVRGGKNIQYFGAGTRLSVL.

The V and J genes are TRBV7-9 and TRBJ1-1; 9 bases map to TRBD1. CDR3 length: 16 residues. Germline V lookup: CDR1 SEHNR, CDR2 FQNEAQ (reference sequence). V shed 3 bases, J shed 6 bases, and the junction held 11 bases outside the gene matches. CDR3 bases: TGTGCCAGCAGCTTGAATCCCGGGACAGGGAGCCCTGAAGCTTTCTTT. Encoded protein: CASSLNPGTGSPEAFF.

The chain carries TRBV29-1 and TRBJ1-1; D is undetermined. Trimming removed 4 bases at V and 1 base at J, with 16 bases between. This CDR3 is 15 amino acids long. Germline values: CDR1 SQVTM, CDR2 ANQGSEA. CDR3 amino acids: CSVVVQDSRNTEAFF. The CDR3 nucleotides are TGCAGCGTTGTCGTCCAGGACTCTAGGAACACTGAAGCTTTCTTT.

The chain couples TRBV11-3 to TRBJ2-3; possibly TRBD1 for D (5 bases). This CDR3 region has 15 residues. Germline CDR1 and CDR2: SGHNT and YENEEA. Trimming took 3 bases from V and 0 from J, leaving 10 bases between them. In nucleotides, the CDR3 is TGTGCCAGCAGCTTGCAGGGCCTGAGCACAGATACGCAGTATTTT. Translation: CASSLQGLSTDTQYF.